What follows are 10 T cell receptor beta chains derived from one specimen sequenced in a study of blood T cell repertoires in COVID-19. The assay was immunoSEQ multiplex PCR, and TCRdb's table has in-frame clones only and misses some. The sample lists roughly 250,000 clones; about 87% were seen once. The sequenced sample was peripheral blood. These receptors all stem from a woman between 35 and 50 years old with acute or convalescent COVID-19.

The chain has TRBV11-2 and TRBJ1-3, with D maybe TRBD1 (5 bases). This CDR3 spans 15 amino acids. From germline, CDR1 is SGHAT and CDR2 FQNNGV. V was shortened by 8 bases and J by 0 bases, with 14 bases between the two germline ends. The CDR3 DNA is TGTGCCAGCGTACCTACAGGTTACTCTGGAAACACCATATATTTT. Its translation: CASVPTGYSGNTIYF.

This clone came up a few times. V gene TRBV29-1 combines with J gene TRBJ1-2, with a tentative D call TRBD1 (6 bases). Germline values: CDR1 SQVTM, CDR2 ANQGSEA. The ends were cut back, 7 bases at V and 4 bases at J, with 19 bases in the middle. CDR3 length: 14 residues. CDR3 loop: CSARGGIGSYGYTF. CDR3 bases: TGCAGCGCCCGGGGGGGCATAGGAAGCTATGGCTACACCTTC.

V and J are TRBV4-1 and TRBJ2-3; 10 bases are a match to TRBD2. The V gene's germline CDR1 is MGHRA and CDR2 YSYEKL. The CDR3 is made up of 17 amino acids. Trimming cost V 3 bases and J 2 bases; bases outside gene matches: 8. CDR3 protein: CASSQFTSGAPTDTQYF. The CDR3 bases are TGCGCCAGCAGCCAGTTTACTAGCGGGGCCCCCACAGATACGCAGTATTTT.

J is TRBJ1-1 and V is TRBV24-1, with TRBD1 matching 10 bases. Germline V gene sequence: CDR1 KGHDR, CDR2 SFDVKD. CDR3 size: 15 residues. Unmatched junction bases numbered 10, after V lost 3 bases and J lost 10 bases. CDR3 loop: CATSDPRQGALLAFF. CDR3 nucleotide sequence: TGTGCCACCAGTGATCCTAGACAGGGGGCGCTTCTAGCTTTCTTT.

This clone was seen a single time. J is TRBJ2-5 and V is TRBV12-3 or TRBV12-4; D may be TRBD2 (5 bases). V lost 9 bases and J 0 bases, leaving 11 bases between the germline ends. There are 13 residues in the CDR3. This CDR3 reads CASAHGNQETQYF. The CDR3 region has the DNA TGTGCCAGTGCCCACGGGAACCAAGAGACCCAGTACTTC.

The sample holds one count of this clone. The rearrangement links TRBV30 to TRBJ2-3; D remains unclear. The CDR3 spans 11 residues. V dropped 4 bases and J dropped 2 bases, with 4 bases sitting between them. Germline CDR1 is GTSNPN and CDR2 is SVGIG (reference sequence). The CDR3 is CAWTHTDTQYF. The CDR3, as DNA: TGTGCCTGGACCCACACAGATACGCAGTATTTT.

The chain recombines TRBV10-3 with TRBJ2-7; unclear D gene. This CDR3 contains 12 residues. V lost 9 bases and J 3 bases, leaving 12 bases between the germline ends. Germline CDR1 reads ENHRY; CDR2 reads SYGVKD. The CDR3 spells CAMGPTLYEQYV. CDR3 DNA: TGTGCCATGGGCCCGACCCTCTACGAGCAGTACGTC.

V is TRBV6-6 and J is TRBJ1-2; 9 bases match TRBD1. CDR3 length equals 13 residues. The J segment lost 8 bases and the V segment lost 5 bases, leaving 6 bases of the junction unmatched. Germline loops: CDR1 MNHNY, CDR2 SVGAGI (reference sequence). The CDR3 nucleotides read TGTGCCAGCAGTCCCGGGACAGGGCAGGGCTACACCTTC. It specifies CASSPGTGQGYTF.

The chain couples TRBV3-1 (or the pseudogene TRBV3-2) to TRBJ2-2; the D is unclear. The CDR3 loop spans 13 amino acids. CDR1 and CDR2 from the germline V gene are LGHDT and YNNKEL (reference sequence). V was clipped by 2 bases and J by 3 bases, with 4 bases between them. The CDR3, as DNA: TGTGCCAGCAGCCAAAGAGACACCGGGGAGCTGTTTTTT. This gives the protein CASSQRDTGELFF.

This clone was seen just once. The chain employs TRBV7-3 and TRBJ2-5; 10 nucleotides match TRBD2. From germline, CDR1 is SGHTA and CDR2 FQGTGA. Trimming at V came to 5 bases and at J to 5 bases, leaving 8 bases not matched to a gene. The CDR3 loop spans 15 amino acids. CDR3 in amino acids: CASSMRAGGQETQYF. CDR3 in DNA: TGTGCCAGCAGCATGAGAGCGGGGGGGCAGGAGACCCAGTACTTC.